These 13 T cell receptor beta chains were all obtained from the same sample, sequenced in a study of T cell responses to AZD1222 COVID-19 vaccine. This table comes from immunoSEQ multiplex PCR, and its TCRdb copy is limited to in-frame clones, with some not included. Among roughly 200,000 clones listed, roughly 91% were seen once. This sample comprised peripheral blood, obtained on day 0 of MenACWY control vaccination. Receptor source: an adult in good health.

The chain uses TRBV7-9 and TRBJ1-1; 7 bases are shared with TRBD1. With V trimmed by 4 bases and J by 1 base, 6 bases remained unmatched. Germline loops: CDR1 SEHNR, CDR2 FQNEAQ (reference sequence). The CDR3 is 15 amino acids. The CDR3 is CASSSTGQANTEAFF. The DNA for the CDR3 is TGTGCCAGCAGCTCTACCGGACAGGCGAACACTGAAGCTTTCTTT. Looking up the rest from reference TRBV7-9 and TRBJ1-1 gives the full variable domain: DTGVSQNPRHKITKRGQNVTFRCDPISEHNRLYWYRQTLGQGPEFLTYFQNEAQLEKSRLLSDRFSAERPKGSFSTLEIQRTEQGDSAMYLCASSSTGQANTEAFFGQGTRLTVV.

This clone was counted a single time. CDR3 sequence reads: CASSGRGGPTDTQYF. In nucleotides, the CDR3 is TGTGCCAGCAGTGGTCGGGGGGGCCCCACAGATACGCAGTATTTT. The chain joins TRBV28 to TRBJ2-3; the match to TRBD2 covers 8 bases. The CDR3 has 15 amino acids. V shed 5 bases, J shed 2 bases, and the junction held 6 bases outside the gene matches. Germline V CDR1 and CDR2: MDHEN, SYDVKM. Filled out from reference TRBV28 and TRBJ2-3, the complete variable domain reads DVKVTQSSRYLVKRTGEKVFLECVQDMDHENMFWYRQDPGLGLRLIYFSYDVKMKEKGDIPEGYSVSREKKERFSLILESASTNQTSMYLCASSGRGGPTDTQYFGPGTRLTVL.

V is TRBV11-2 and J is TRBJ1-5; D not resolved. Germline V CDR1 and CDR2: SGHAT, FQNNGV. The V and J ends lost 6 bases and 3 bases respectively, with 15 bases between them. This CDR3 has 15 residues. DNA for the CDR3: TGTGCCAGCAGTATTAGAGGGCAGATCAATCAGCCCCAGCATTTT. Its protein product is CASSIRGQINQPQHF.

The chain recombines TRBV7-3 with TRBJ2-1, with 10 bases that match TRBD1. Germline CDR1 reads SGHTA; CDR2 reads FQGTGA. V gave up 6 bases and J gave up 2 bases; unmatched junction bases: 4. The CDR3 spans 15 residues. This CDR3 reads CASRMTGGTYNEQFF. CDR3 nucleotides: TGTGCCAGCAGGATGACAGGGGGCACCTACAATGAGCAGTTCTTC.

CDR3 nucleotides: TGTGCCAGCAGTGTTAAGGAGGGGATCAACGAGCAGTACTTC. Translated, it gives CASSVKEGINEQYF. The genes are TRBV2 and TRBJ2-7; perhaps TRBD2 as D (6 bases). The CDR3 runs to 14 residues. With 4 bases removed from V and 5 bases from J, the gap between germline ends came to 15 bases. Per the germline V gene, CDR1 is SNHLY and CDR2 is FYNNEI. Full variable domain (outside the CDR3, taken from reference TRBV2 and TRBJ2-7): EPEVTQTPSHQVTQMGQEVILRCVPISNHLYFYWYRQILGQKVEFLVSFYNNEISEKSEIFDDQFSVERPDGSNFTLKIRSTKLEDSAMYFCASSVKEGINEQYFGPGTRLTVT.

The chain recombines TRBV5-1 with TRBJ2-5; D tentatively reads TRBD1 or TRBD2 (5 bases each). CDR3 size: 15 residues. V lost 1 base, J lost 6 bases, and 16 bases lay in between. Germline assignment: CDR1 SGHRS and CDR2 YFSETQ. CDR3 sequence: CASSLSGPEGQTQYF. CDR3 bases: TGCGCCAGCAGCTTGAGCGGACCCGAGGGGCAGACCCAGTACTTC.

The chain uses TRBV3-1 (or the pseudogene TRBV3-2) and TRBJ2-1; 11 bases are a match to TRBD2. Germline CDR1 is LGHDT and CDR2 is YNNKEL (reference sequence). This CDR3 comprises 18 residues. J lost 1 base, V lost 0 bases, and 5 bases had no gene match. The CDR3 region has the DNA TGTGCCAGCAGCCAAGATCGCCTAGCGGGGGGTTCCTACAATGAGCAGTTCTTC. This encodes CASSQDRLAGGSYNEQFF.

This sequence joins TRBV19 and TRBJ1-2, with a possible D match to TRBD1 (6 bases). Trimming removed 7 bases at V and 5 bases at J, with 17 bases between. This CDR3 comprises 14 residues. CDR1 LNHDA and CDR2 SQIVND come from the germline V gene (reference sequence). The CDR3 DNA sequence: TGTGCCAGTATCCGGGACATAGCTTCGTATGGCTACACCTTC. This gives the protein CASIRDIASYGYTF.

The V and J genes are TRBV6-6 and TRBJ1-3, with 8 nucleotides matching TRBD1. Trimming took 5 bases from V and 2 from J; bases not matched to a gene: 8. The CDR3 runs to 16 residues. In germline, CDR1 is MNHNY, CDR2 SVGAGI (reference sequence). CDR3 residues: CASSRQGPSTGNTIYF. The CDR3 DNA sequence: TGTGCCAGCAGTCGACAGGGGCCCTCCACTGGAAACACCATATATTTT.

The chain uses TRBV19 and TRBJ1-1, with D perhaps TRBD1 (5 bases). CDR1 is LNHDA and CDR2 is SQIVND in the germline V gene (reference sequence). V shed 7 bases and J shed 4 bases, with 13 bases lying between them. There are 13 residues in the CDR3. The CDR3 spells CASKEQGVTEAFF. CDR3 in DNA: TGTGCCAGTAAAGAGCAGGGTGTCACTGAAGCTTTCTTT.

The sample holds one count of this clone. The chain recombines TRBV9 with TRBJ1-6; no reliable D call. This CDR3 spans 17 amino acids. CDR1 SGDLS and CDR2 YYNGEE come from the germline V gene. The V end lost 0 bases, the J end lost 2 bases, and 12 bases lay between the germline ends. The chain's CDR3 is CASSVEGWEPYNSPLHF. The DNA for the CDR3 is TGTGCCAGCAGCGTAGAGGGATGGGAACCCTATAATTCACCCCTCCACTTT.

The chain links TRBV6-5 to TRBJ1-5; D possibly corresponds to TRBD1 (5 bases). Germline values: CDR1 MNHEY, CDR2 SVGAGI. The germline V and J ends were trimmed by 7 bases and 3 bases, with 7 bases remaining between them. The CDR3 covers 12 residues. This CDR3 reads CASKGTNQPQHF. The CDR3 nucleotides read TGTGCCAGCAAGGGGACCAATCAGCCCCAGCATTTT.

V usage is TRBV18 and J usage is TRBJ1-2; 9 bases align to TRBD1. With V trimmed by 6 bases and J by 12 bases, 11 bases remained unmatched. Germline CDR1 reads KGHSH; CDR2 reads LQKENI. The CDR3 runs 13 residues. The CDR3 loop is CASSPGQGYEDTF. DNA for the CDR3: TGTGCCAGCTCCCCGGGACAGGGCTACGAGGACACCTTC.